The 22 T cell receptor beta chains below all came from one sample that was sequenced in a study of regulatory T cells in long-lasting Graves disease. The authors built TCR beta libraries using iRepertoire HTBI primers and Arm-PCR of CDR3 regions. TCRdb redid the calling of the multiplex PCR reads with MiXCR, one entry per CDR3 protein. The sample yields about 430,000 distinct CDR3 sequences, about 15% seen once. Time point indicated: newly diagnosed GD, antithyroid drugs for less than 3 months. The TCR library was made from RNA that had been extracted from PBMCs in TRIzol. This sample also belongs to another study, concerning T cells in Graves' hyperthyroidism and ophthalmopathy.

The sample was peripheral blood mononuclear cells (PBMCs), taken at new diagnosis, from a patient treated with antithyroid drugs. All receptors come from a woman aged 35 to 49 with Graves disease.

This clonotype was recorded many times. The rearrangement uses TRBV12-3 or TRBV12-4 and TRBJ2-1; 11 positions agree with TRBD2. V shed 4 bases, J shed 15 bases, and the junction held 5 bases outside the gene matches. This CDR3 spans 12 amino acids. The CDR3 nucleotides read TGTGCCAGCAGTTCCACTAGCGGGAGCCCGTTCTTC. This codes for CASSSTSGSPFF.

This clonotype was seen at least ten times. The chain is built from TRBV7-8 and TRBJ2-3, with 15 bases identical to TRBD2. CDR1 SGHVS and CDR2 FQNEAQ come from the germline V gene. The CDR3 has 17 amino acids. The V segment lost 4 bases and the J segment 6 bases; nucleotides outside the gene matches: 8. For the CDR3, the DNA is TGTGCCAGCAGCTCGACAGGGACTAGCGGGAGGAGGGATACGCAGTATTTT. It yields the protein CASSSTGTSGRRDTQYF.

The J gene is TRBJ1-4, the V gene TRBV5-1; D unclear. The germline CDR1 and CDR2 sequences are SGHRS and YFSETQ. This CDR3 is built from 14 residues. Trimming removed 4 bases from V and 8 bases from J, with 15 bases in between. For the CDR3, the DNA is TGCGCCAGCAGCAACGGGGATGGAGGGGAAAAACTGTTTTTT. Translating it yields CASSNGDGGEKLFF.

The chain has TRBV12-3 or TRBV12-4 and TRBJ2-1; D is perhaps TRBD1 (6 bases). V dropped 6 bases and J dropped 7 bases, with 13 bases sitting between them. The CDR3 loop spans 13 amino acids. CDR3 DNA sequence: TGTGCCAGCAGCCAGGGGCCCGAAAATGAGCAGTTCTTC. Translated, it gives CASSQGPENEQFF.

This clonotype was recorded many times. The CDR3 here is CASTPSEGREQFF. The CDR3 bases are TGTGCCAGCACCCCATCGGAGGGGCGCGAGCAGTTCTTC. This chain links TRBV11-1 with TRBJ2-1, with D perhaps matching TRBD2 (6 bases). Germline V CDR1 and CDR2: SGHAT, FQDESV (reference sequence). CDR3 length: 13 amino acids. Trimming took off 7 bases at V and 10 bases at J, with 17 bases between the two ends. Supplemented by reference TRBV11-1 and TRBJ2-1, the full variable domain reads EAEVAQSPRYKITEKSQAVAFWCDPISGHATLYWYRQILGQGPELLVQFQDESVVDDSQLPKDRFSAERLKGVDSTLKIQPAELGDSAMYLCASTPSEGREQFFGPGTRLTVL.

The CDR3 DNA sequence: TGTGCCAGCAGCTCCAGTTCTTATACCTCCTACGAGCAGTACTTC. Translation: CASSSSSYTSYEQYF. The V gene is TRBV27, the J gene TRBJ2-7; D not certain. The CDR3 extends over 15 amino acids. CDR1 is MNHEY, CDR2 SMNVEV, per germline (reference sequence). The germline V and J ends were trimmed by 6 bases and 0 bases, with 15 bases remaining between them.

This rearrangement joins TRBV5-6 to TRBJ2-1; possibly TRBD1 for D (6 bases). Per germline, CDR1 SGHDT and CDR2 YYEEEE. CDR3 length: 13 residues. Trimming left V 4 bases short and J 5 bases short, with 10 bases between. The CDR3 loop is CASSPDSNNEQFF. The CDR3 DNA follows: TGTGCCAGCAGCCCGGACAGCAACAATGAGCAGTTCTTC.

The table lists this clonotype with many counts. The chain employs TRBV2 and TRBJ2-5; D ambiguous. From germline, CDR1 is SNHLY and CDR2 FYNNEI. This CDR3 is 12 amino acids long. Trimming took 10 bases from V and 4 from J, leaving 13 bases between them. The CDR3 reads CATGPNGETQYF. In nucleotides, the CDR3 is TGTGCCACCGGGCCCAATGGAGAGACCCAGTACTTC.

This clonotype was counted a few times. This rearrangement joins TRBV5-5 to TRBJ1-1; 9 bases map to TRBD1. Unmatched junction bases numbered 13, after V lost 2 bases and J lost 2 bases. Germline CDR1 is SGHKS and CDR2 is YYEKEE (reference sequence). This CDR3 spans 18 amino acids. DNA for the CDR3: TGTGCCAGCAGCTTTAACCTATTCCCGGGACAGGGAAACACTGAAGCTTTCTTT. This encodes CASSFNLFPGQGNTEAFF.

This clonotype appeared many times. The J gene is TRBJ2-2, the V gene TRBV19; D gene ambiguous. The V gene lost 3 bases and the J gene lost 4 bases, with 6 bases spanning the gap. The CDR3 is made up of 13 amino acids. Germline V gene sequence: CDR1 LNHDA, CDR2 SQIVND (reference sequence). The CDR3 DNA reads TGTGCCAGTAGTATGGGCCCCACCGGGGAGCTGTTTTTT. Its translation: CASSMGPTGELFF. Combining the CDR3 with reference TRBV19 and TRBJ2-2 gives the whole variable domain DGGITQSPKYLFRKEGQNVTLSCEQNLNHDAMYWYRQDPGQGLRLIYYSQIVNDFQKGDIAEGYSVSREKKESFPLTVTSAQKNPTAFYLCASSMGPTGELFFGEGSRLTVL.

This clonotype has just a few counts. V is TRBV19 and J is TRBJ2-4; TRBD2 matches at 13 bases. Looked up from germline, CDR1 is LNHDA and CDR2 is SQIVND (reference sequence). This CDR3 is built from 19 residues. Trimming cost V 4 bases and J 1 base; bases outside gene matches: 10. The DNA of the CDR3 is TGTGCCAGTAGTACTACTAGCGGGAGGGGATTGGGGGCCAAAAACATTCAGTACTTC. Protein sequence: CASSTTSGRGLGAKNIQYF.

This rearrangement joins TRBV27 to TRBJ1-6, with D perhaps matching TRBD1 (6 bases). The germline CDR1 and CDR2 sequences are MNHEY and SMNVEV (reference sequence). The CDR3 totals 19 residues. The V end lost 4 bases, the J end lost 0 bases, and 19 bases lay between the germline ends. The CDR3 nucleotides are TGTGCCAGCAGTTGGGGTAGTCAGGGGTCTACCTCCTATAATTCACCCCTCCACTTT. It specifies CASSWGSQGSTSYNSPLHF.

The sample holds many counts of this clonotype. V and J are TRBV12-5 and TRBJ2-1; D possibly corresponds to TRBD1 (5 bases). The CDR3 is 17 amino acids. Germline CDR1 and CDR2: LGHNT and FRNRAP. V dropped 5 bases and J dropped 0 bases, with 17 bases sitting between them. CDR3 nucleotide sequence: TGTGCTAGTGGTCCGGATCCCCAGGGTCGCTCCTACAATGAGCAGTTCTTC. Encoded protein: CASGPDPQGRSYNEQFF.

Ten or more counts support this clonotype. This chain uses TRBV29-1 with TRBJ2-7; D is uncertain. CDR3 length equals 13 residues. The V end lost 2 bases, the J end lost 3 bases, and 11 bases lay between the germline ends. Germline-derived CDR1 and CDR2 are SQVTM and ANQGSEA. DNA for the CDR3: TGCAGCGTTGAATTGGACCCAGGCTACGAGCAGTACTTC. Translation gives CSVELDPGYEQYF.

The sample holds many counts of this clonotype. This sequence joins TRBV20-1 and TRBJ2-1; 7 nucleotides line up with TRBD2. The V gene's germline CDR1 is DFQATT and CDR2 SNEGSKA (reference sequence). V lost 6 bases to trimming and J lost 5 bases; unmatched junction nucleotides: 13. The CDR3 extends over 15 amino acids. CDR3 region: CSAGLGTLGNNEQFF. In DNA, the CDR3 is TGCAGTGCCGGACTAGGAACCCTGGGCAACAATGAGCAGTTCTTC.

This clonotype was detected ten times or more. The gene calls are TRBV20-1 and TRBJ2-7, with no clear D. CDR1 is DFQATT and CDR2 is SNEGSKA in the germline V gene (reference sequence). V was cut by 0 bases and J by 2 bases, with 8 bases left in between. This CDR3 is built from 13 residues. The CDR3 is CSARDRTTYEQYF. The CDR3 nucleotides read TGCAGTGCTAGAGACAGGACCACCTACGAGCAGTACTTC.

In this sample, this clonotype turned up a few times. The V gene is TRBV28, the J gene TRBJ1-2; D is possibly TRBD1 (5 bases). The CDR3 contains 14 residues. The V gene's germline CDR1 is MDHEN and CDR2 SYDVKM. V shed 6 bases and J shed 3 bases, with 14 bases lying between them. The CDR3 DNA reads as TGTGCCAGCAGACCCGTCGACAGAGACTATGGCTACACCTTC. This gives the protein CASRPVDRDYGYTF.

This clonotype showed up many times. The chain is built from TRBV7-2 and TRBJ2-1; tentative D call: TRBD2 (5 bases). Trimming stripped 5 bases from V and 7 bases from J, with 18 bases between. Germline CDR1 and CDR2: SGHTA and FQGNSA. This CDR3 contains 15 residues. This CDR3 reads CASSLRSRDNNEQFF. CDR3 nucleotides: TGTGCCAGCAGCCTCCGATCCCGGGATAATAATGAGCAGTTCTTC.

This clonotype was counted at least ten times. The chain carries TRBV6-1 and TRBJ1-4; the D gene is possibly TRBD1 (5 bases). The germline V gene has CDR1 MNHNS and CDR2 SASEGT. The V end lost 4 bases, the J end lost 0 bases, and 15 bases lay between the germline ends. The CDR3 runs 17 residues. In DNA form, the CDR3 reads TGTGCCAGCAGTGCCCAGGGAGTAGTTGCAACTAATGAAAAACTGTTTTTT. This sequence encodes CASSAQGVVATNEKLFF.

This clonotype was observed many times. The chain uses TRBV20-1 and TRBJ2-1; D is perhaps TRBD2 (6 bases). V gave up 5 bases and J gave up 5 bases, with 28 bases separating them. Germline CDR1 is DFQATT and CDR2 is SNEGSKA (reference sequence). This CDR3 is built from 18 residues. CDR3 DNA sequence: TGCAGTGCTCGAAGACCACCACTAGCAAGGGTGGGCAACAATGAGCAGTTCTTC. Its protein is CSARRPPLARVGNNEQFF.

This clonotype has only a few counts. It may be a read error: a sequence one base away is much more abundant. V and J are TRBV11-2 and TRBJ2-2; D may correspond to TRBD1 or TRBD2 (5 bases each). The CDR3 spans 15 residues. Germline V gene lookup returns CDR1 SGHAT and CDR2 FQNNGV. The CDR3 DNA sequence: TGTGCCAGCAGCCCTAGTGGGGGTTGGACCGGGGAGCTGTCTTTT. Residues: CASSPSGGWTGELSF.

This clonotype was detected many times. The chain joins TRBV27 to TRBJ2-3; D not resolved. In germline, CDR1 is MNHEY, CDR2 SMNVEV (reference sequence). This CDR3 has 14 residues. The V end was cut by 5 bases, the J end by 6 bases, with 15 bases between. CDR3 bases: TGTGCCAGCAGTGCGCGCTTGGGGTCCGATACGCAGTATTTT. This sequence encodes CASSARLGSDTQYF.